The 7 T cell receptor beta chains below come from one sample, sequenced in a study of blood T cell repertoires in COVID-19. Produced via immunoSEQ multiplex PCR; TCRdb's table is partial and in-frame only. The sample gives 300,000 to 450,000 clones, roughly 87% of which show up once; about 3.9% is in the top ten. The sequenced sample was peripheral blood. All receptors come from a woman aged 55-69 years with COVID-19, enrolled during active disease.

The gene calls are TRBV2 and TRBJ1-5, with 8 bases lining up with TRBD1. V gave up 9 bases and J gave up 3 bases; unmatched junction bases: 10. This CDR3 contains 15 residues. Germline V lookup: CDR1 SNHLY, CDR2 FYNNEI. The CDR3 loop reads CASSQGQGFNQPQHF. The CDR3 region has the DNA TGTGCCAGTTCTCAAGGACAGGGTTTCAATCAGCCCCAGCATTTT.

The rearrangement joins TRBV3-1 (or the pseudogene TRBV3-2) to TRBJ1-2; D is perhaps TRBD1 (5 bases). The CDR3 consists of 15 residues. The V gene lost 1 base and the J gene lost 0 bases, with 9 bases spanning the gap. Germline V gives CDR1 LGHDT, CDR2 YNNKEL (reference sequence). CDR3 DNA: TGTGCCAGCAGCCAAGTTGGGGCAGCTAACTATGGCTACACCTTC. The encoded protein is CASSQVGAANYGYTF.

V gene TRBV19 combines with J gene TRBJ1-2; TRBD1 agrees at 7 bases. The CDR3 is made up of 14 amino acids. After removal of 9 bases from V and 3 bases from J, the junction contained 10 bases not matched to a gene. Germline V gene data show CDR1 as LNHDA and CDR2 as SQIVND (reference sequence). The CDR3 loop reads CASHPTGVDYGYTF. CDR3 in DNA: TGTGCCAGCCACCCCACAGGGGTGGACTATGGCTACACCTTC.

The CDR3: CASSHGLAGGPITGELFF. In nucleotides, the CDR3 is TGTGCCAGTAGTCATGGACTAGCGGGGGGCCCTATCACCGGGGAGCTGTTTTTT. V gene TRBV19 combines with J gene TRBJ2-2, with 14 bases aligning to TRBD2. V shed 5 bases and J 4 bases; nucleotides not matched to a gene: 9. Per the germline V gene, CDR1 is LNHDA and CDR2 is SQIVND (reference sequence). This CDR3 has 18 amino acids. Supplemented by reference TRBV19 and TRBJ2-2, the full variable domain reads DGGITQSPKYLFRKEGQNVTLSCEQNLNHDAMYWYRQDPGQGLRLIYYSQIVNDFQKGDIAEGYSVSREKKESFPLTVTSAQKNPTAFYLCASSHGLAGGPITGELFFGEGSRLTVL.

This clone was counted only a few times. Other DNA sequences in the same sample also yield this CDR3. CDR3 bases: TGCGCCAGCAGCCAATTAGGGACAGGGAGACGGCCGTACACTGAAGCTTTCTTT. As protein: CASSQLGTGRRPYTEAFF. V is TRBV4-1 and J is TRBJ1-1, with TRBD1 matching 9 bases. This CDR3 region has 18 residues. CDR1 is MGHRA and CDR2 is YSYEKL in the germline V gene. Trimming removed 2 bases from V and 3 bases from J; junction bases left unmatched: 13.

The count of this clone is one. The chain combines TRBV7-9 with TRBJ1-3, with TRBD1 matching over 7 bases. With 1 base clipped from V and 2 bases from J, the junction kept 2 bases outside the gene matches. Germline V CDR1 and CDR2: SEHNR, FQNEAQ (reference sequence). This CDR3 region has 15 residues. The CDR3 reads CASSLGTGAGNTIYF. In DNA, the CDR3 is TGTGCCAGCAGCTTAGGGACAGGTGCTGGAAACACCATATATTTT.

This rearrangement joins TRBV18 to TRBJ1-3; D is ambiguous. The CDR3 sequence is 15 residues long. Germline CDR1 KGHSH, CDR2 LQKENI. The V gene lost 0 bases and the J gene lost 0 bases, with 6 bases spanning the gap. The CDR3 DNA follows: TGTGCCAGCTCACCACCCTCACTCTCTGGAAACACCATATATTTT. This encodes CASSPPSLSGNTIYF.